Presented here are 13 T cell receptor beta chains from one specimen sequenced in a study of blood T cell repertoires in COVID-19. Here immunoSEQ multiplex PCR was the method, and the copy in TCRdb shows in-frame clones only, minus some. The sample records over 120,000 clones, roughly 88% being singletons. Sequencing was performed on peripheral blood. The receptor source for this set is a woman between 45 and 65 years old with acute or convalescent COVID-19.

This clone was picked up one time. The chain carries TRBV24-1 and TRBJ1-2, with D hard to call. Trimming removed 5 bases from V and 0 bases from J, with 12 bases in between. The CDR3 extends over 15 amino acids. CDR1 KGHDR and CDR2 SFDVKD come from the germline V gene. Here the CDR3 reads CATSVSGTSNYGYTF. As DNA, the CDR3 is TGTGCCACCAGTGTGTCGGGAACATCTAACTATGGCTACACCTTC.

The rearrangement uses TRBV28 and TRBJ2-1, with TRBD1 identical over 9 bases. CDR3 length equals 15 residues. J gave up 2 bases and V 8 bases, and 7 bases lay outside the gene matches. From germline, CDR1 is MDHEN and CDR2 SYDVKM. The CDR3 DNA reads as TGTGCCAGCTCCCGCGACAGGGGGGCCTACAATGAGCAGTTCTTC. Its protein is CASSRDRGAYNEQFF.

The chain combines TRBV5-5 with TRBJ2-5, with 11 bases lining up with TRBD1. V lost 0 bases and J lost 4; bases outside the gene matches: 5. Germline CDR1 is SGHKS and CDR2 is YYEKEE (reference sequence). The CDR3 is 16 amino acids. The CDR3 nucleotides read TGTGCCAGCAGCTTGGGGGGGACAGGGGGACGAGAGACCCAGTACTTC. Translating gives CASSLGGTGGRETQYF.

The rearrangement links TRBV6-5 to TRBJ2-7, with 10 positions matching TRBD1. The trim removed 7 bases at V and 3 bases at J, leaving 9 bases unmatched. Germline V gene lookup returns CDR1 MNHEY and CDR2 SVGAGI. The CDR3 covers 15 residues. CDR3 nucleotide sequence: TGTGCCAGCACCCTAATCGGGACAGGGGACTACGAGCAGTACTTC. Residues: CASTLIGTGDYEQYF.

J is TRBJ1-3 and V is TRBV6-5, with a weak D call TRBD1 (6 bases). Trimming took off 7 bases at V and 1 base at J, with 11 bases between the two ends. Germline CDR1 is MNHEY and CDR2 is SVGAGI. This CDR3 is 14 amino acids long. CDR3 in DNA: TGTGCCAGCAACTCGGACAGATCTGGAAACACCATATATTTT. Translating it yields CASNSDRSGNTIYF.

The rearrangement joins TRBV18 to TRBJ2-5; no clear D. V dropped 4 bases and J dropped 5 bases, with 14 bases sitting between them. From germline, CDR1 is KGHSH and CDR2 LQKENI. The length of the CDR3 is 14 residues. In DNA, the CDR3 is TGTGCCAGCTCACTACGTTTAGCATCGGAGACCCAGTACTTC. Protein: CASSLRLASETQYF.

In this sample, this clone turned up once. The CDR3 reads CASSSRGVGGYTF. CDR3 DNA: TGTGCCAGCAGCTCCCGGGGGGTCGGTGGCTACACCTTC. This rearrangement joins TRBV12-3 or TRBV12-4 to TRBJ1-2; weak D call: TRBD1 (5 bases). V was pared by 6 bases and J by 7 bases, with 15 bases between. This CDR3 contains 13 residues.

V gene TRBV6-6 combines with J gene TRBJ2-1; 7 nucleotides match TRBD2. Germline assignment: CDR1 MNHNY and CDR2 SVGAGI (reference sequence). The J segment lost 0 bases and the V segment lost 5 bases, leaving 10 bases of the junction unmatched. CDR3 length equals 17 residues. The CDR3 bases are TGTGCCAGCAGTCAGCCTACTAGCGCCTTCTCCTACAATGAGCAGTTCTTC. Translated, it gives CASSQPTSAFSYNEQFF.

The chain uses TRBV4-2 and TRBJ2-7; TRBD2 agrees at 7 bases. The CDR3 is made up of 15 amino acids. J was trimmed by 2 bases and V by 0 bases; bases with no gene match: 4. Germline V gives CDR1 LGHNA, CDR2 YNFKEQ. This chain's CDR3 is CASSQELAQTYEQYF. The CDR3 region has the DNA TGTGCCAGCAGCCAAGAACTAGCGCAAACCTACGAGCAGTACTTC.

V usage is TRBV12-3 or TRBV12-4 and J usage is TRBJ1-1; a possible D gene is TRBD1 (6 bases). Trimming stripped 3 bases from V and 9 bases from J, with 11 bases between. The CDR3 contains 12 residues. The CDR3 spells CASSLEGGKAFF. CDR3 nucleotide sequence: TGTGCCAGCAGTTTGGAGGGGGGGAAAGCTTTCTTT.

CDR3 protein: CASSQEWVAGTYEQYF. The CDR3 DNA follows: TGCGCCAGCAGCCAAGAGTGGGTAGCGGGAACCTACGAGCAGTACTTC. The J gene is TRBJ2-7, the V gene TRBV4-1; 8 nucleotides match TRBD2. J gave up 2 bases and V 0 bases, and 6 bases lay outside the gene matches. The CDR3 sequence is 16 residues long. CDR1 and CDR2 (germline): MGHRA, YSYEKL.

This chain connects TRBV7-2 to TRBJ1-6; 8 bases line up with TRBD1. Per the germline V gene, CDR1 is SGHTA and CDR2 is FQGNSA. The J segment lost 5 bases and the V segment lost 3 bases, leaving 3 bases of the junction unmatched. The CDR3 sequence is 15 residues long. The CDR3 sequence is CASSFRQGNNSPLHF. The DNA of the CDR3 is TGTGCCAGCAGCTTTAGACAGGGGAATAATTCACCCCTCCACTTT.

This chain joins TRBV5-1 and TRBJ1-1, with TRBD1 matching over 7 bases. After removal of 3 bases from V and 10 bases from J, the junction contained 6 bases not matched to a gene. The CDR3 is 12 amino acids. Per germline, CDR1 SGHRS and CDR2 YFSETQ. The CDR3 region has the DNA TGCGCCAGCAGCTCCAACAGGGGTTTAGCTTTCTTT. Amino acid sequence: CASSSNRGLAFF.